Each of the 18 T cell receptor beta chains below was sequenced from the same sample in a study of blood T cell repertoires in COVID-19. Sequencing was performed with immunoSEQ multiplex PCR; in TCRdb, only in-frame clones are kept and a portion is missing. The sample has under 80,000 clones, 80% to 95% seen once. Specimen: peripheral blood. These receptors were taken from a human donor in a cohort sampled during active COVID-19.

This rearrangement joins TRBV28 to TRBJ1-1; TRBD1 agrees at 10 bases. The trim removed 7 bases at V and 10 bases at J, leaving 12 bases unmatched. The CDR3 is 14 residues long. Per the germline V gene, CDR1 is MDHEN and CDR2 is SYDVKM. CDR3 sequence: CASKLPGTGVGAFF. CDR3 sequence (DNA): TGTGCCAGCAAACTTCCCGGGACAGGGGTTGGAGCTTTCTTT.

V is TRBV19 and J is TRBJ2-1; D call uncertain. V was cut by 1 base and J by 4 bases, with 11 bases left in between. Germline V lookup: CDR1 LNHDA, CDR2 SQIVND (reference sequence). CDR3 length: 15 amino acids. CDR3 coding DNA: TGTGCCAGTAGTATAGCTCGGCAGACTTACAATGAGCAGTTCTTC. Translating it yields CASSIARQTYNEQFF.

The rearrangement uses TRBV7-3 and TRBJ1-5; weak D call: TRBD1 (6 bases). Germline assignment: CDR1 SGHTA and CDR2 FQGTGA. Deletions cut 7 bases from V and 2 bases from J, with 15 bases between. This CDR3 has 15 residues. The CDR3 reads CASTLLGGGNQPQHF. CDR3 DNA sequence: TGTGCCAGCACTCTCTTAGGGGGGGGCAATCAGCCCCAGCATTTT.

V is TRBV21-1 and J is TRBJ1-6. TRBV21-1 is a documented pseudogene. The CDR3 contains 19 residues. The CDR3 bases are TGTGCCAGCAGCAAAGTGGCGGGGCGAAAGAGCTCCTATAATTCACCCCTCCACTTT. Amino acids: CASSKVAGRKSSYNSPLHF.

Written as DNA, the CDR3 is TGCAGTGCTAGTCTGACTAGCGGGACGCAAGAGACCCAGTACTTC. Residues: CSASLTSGTQETQYF. The chain links TRBV20-1 to TRBJ2-5; 11 bases are a match to TRBD2. The ends lost 3 bases at V and 2 bases at J; junction bases unmatched: 5. This CDR3 spans 15 amino acids. Per the germline V gene, CDR1 is DFQATT and CDR2 is SNEGSKA (reference sequence).

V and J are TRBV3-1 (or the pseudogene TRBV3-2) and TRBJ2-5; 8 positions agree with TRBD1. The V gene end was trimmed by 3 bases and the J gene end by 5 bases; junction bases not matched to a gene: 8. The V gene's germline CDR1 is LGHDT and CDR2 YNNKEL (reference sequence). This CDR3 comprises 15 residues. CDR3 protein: CASSQMTGAGETQYF. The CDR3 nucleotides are TGTGCCAGCAGCCAGATGACAGGGGCGGGGGAGACCCAGTACTTC.

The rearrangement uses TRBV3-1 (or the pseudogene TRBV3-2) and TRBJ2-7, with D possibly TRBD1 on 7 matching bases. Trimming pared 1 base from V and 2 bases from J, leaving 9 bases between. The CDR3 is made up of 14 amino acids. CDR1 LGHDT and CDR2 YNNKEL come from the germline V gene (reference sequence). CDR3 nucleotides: TGTGCCAGCAGCCAAGCAGGGGGGCCCTACGAGCAGTACTTC. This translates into CASSQAGGPYEQYF.

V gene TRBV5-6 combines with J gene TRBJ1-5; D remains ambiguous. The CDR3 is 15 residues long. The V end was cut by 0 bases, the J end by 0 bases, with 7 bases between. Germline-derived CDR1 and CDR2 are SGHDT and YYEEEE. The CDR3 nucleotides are TGTGCCAGCAGCTTGGGGCTTTATAGCAATCAGCCCCAGCATTTT. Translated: CASSLGLYSNQPQHF. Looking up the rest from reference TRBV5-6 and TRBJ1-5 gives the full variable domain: DAGVTQSPTHLIKTRGQQVTLRCSPKSGHDTVSWYQQALGQGPQFIFQYYEEEERQRGNFPDRFSGHQFPNYSSELNVNALLLGDSALYLCASSLGLYSNQPQHFGDGTRLSIL.

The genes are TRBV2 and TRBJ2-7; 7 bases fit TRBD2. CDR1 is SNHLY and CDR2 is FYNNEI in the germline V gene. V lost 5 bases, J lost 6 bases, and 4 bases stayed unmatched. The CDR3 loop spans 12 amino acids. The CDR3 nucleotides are TGTGCCAGCAGTATGGGGGGGTCCGAGCAGTACTTC. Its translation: CASSMGGSEQYF.

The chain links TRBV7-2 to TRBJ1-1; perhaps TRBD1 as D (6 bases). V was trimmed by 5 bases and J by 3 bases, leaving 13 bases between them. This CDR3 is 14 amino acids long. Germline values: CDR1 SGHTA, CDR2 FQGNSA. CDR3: CASSPDRWDTEAFF. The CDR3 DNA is TGTGCCAGCAGCCCCGACAGGTGGGACACTGAAGCTTTCTTT.

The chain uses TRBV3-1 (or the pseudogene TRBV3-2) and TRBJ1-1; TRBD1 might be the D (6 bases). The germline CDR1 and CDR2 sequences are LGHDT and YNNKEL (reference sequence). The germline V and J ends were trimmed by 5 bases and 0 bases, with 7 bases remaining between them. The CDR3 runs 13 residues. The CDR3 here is CASSRGLNTEAFF. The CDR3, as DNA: TGTGCCAGCAGCAGGGGGTTGAACACTGAAGCTTTCTTT.

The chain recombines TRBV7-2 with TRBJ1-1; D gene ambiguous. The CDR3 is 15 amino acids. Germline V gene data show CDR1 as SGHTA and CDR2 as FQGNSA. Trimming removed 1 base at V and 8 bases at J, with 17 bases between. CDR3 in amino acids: CASSLEGPRTLEAFF. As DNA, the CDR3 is TGTGCCAGCAGCTTAGAAGGCCCTAGAACGCTAGAAGCTTTCTTT.

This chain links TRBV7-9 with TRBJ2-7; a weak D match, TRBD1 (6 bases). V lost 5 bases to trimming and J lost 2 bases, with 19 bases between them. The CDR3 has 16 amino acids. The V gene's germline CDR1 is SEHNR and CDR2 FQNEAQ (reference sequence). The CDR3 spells CASSGGQQGLAYEQYF. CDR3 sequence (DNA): TGTGCCAGCAGCGGGGGACAACAAGGCCTAGCCTACGAGCAGTACTTC.

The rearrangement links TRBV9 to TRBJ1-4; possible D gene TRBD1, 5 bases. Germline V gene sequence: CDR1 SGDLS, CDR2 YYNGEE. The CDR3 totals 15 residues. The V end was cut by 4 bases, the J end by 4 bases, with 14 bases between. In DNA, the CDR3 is TGTGCCAGCAGCCCGAGGGGAGGAAGTAATGAAAAACTGTTTTTT. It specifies CASSPRGGSNEKLFF.

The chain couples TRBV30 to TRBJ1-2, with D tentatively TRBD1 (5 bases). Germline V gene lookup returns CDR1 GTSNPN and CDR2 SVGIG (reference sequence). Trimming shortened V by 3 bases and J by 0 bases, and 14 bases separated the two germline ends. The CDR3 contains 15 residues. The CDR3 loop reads CAWSRVGDANYGYTF. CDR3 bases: TGTGCCTGGAGCCGGGTAGGGGATGCTAACTATGGCTACACCTTC.

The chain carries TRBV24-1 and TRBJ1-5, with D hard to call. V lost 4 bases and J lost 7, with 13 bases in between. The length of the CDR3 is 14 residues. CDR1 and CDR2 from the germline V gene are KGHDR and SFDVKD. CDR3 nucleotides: TGTGCCACCAGTGACCCTGACACGGTCCAGCCCCAGCATTTT. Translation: CATSDPDTVQPQHF.

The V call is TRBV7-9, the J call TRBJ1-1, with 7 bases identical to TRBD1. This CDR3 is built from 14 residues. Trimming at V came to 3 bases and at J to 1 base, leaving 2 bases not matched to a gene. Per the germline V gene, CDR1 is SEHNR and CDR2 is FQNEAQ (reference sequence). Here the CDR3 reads CASSFSGGNTEAFF. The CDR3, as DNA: TGTGCCAGCAGCTTCTCAGGGGGGAACACTGAAGCTTTCTTT.

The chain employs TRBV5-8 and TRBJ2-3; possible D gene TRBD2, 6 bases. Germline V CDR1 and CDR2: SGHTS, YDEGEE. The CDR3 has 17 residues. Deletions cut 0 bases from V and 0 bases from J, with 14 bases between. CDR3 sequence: CASSLGGASLSTDTQYF. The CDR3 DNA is TGTGCCAGCAGCTTGGGCGGGGCGAGCCTTAGCACAGATACGCAGTATTTT.